This T cell receptor beta chain was sequenced during a study of immune evolution from preneoplasia to lung adenocarcinoma. The CDR3 runs 11 residues. CDR1 and CDR2 from the germline V gene are SQVTM and ANQGSEA. V lost 3 bases to trimming and J lost 4 bases, with 5 bases between them. Assay: immunoSEQ multiplex PCR; the TCRdb copy retains only in-frame clones and omits some. The sample has 6,600 or so clones; 85% to 90% are singletons. The sequence came from a person between 45 and 75 years old with lung adenocarcinoma. Sequencing input: FFPE invasive lung adenocarcinoma tissue. V gene TRBV29-1 combines with J gene TRBJ2-3; D is undetermined. CDR3 protein: CSVEVADTQYF. In nucleotides, the CDR3 is TGCAGCGTTGAGGTGGCAGATACGCAGTATTTT.